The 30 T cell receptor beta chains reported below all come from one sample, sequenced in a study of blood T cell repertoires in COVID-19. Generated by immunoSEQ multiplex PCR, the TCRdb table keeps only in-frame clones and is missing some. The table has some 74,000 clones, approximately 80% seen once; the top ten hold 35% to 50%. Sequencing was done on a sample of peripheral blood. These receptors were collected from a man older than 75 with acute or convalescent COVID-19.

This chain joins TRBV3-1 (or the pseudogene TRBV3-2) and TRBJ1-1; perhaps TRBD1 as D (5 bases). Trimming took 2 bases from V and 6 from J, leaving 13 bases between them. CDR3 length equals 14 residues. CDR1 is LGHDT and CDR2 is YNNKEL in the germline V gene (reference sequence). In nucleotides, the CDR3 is TGTGCCAGCAGCCAACAACAGGACATCTCTGAAGCTTTCTTT. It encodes CASSQQQDISEAFF.

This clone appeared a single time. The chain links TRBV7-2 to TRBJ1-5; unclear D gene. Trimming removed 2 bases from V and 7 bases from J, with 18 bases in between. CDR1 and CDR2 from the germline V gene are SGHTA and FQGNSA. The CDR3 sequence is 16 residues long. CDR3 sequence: CASSLWVEGNSQPQHF. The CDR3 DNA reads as TGTGCCAGCAGCTTATGGGTCGAGGGAAATAGCCAGCCCCAGCATTTT. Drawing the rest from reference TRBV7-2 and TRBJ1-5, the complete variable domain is GAGVSQSPSNKVTEKGKDVELRCDPISGHTALYWYRQSLGQGLEFLIYFQGNSAPDKSGLPSDRFSAERTGGSVSTLTIQRTQQEDSAVYLCASSLWVEGNSQPQHFGDGTRLSIL.

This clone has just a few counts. CDR3 DNA: TGTGCCAGCAGTTTGGAACTATATACGCAGTATTTT. It specifies CASSLELYTQYF. This sequence joins TRBV28 and TRBJ2-3; D gene ambiguous. Germline loops: CDR1 MDHEN, CDR2 SYDVKM. The CDR3 totals 12 residues. The V end lost 3 bases, the J end lost 7 bases, and 8 bases lay between the germline ends.

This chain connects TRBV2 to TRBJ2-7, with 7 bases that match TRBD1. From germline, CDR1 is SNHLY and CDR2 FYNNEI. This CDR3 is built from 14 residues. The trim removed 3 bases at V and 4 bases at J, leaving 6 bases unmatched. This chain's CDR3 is CASSDEGAVYEQYF. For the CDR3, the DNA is TGTGCCAGCAGTGACGAGGGGGCAGTGTACGAGCAGTACTTC.

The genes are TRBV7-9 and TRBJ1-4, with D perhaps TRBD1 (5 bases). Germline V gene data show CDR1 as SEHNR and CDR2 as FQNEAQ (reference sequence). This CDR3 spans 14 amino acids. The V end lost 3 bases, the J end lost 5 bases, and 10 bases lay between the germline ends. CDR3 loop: CASSFQTANEKLFF. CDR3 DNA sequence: TGTGCCAGCAGCTTTCAGACAGCGAATGAAAAACTGTTTTTT.

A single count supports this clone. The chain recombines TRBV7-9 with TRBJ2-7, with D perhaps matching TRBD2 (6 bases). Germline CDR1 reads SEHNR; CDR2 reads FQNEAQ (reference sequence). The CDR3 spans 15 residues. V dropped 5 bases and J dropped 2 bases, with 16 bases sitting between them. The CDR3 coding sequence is TGTGCCAGCAGCCTGCTGGGAGGCAGACCCTACGAGCAGTACTTC. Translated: CASSLLGGRPYEQYF.

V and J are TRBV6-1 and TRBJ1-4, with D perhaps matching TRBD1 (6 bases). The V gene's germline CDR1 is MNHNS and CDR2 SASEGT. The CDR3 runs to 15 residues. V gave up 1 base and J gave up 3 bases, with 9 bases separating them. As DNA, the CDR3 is TGTGCCAGCAGTGAAGTAGAGGGGGCTAATGAAAAACTGTTTTTT. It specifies CASSEVEGANEKLFF.

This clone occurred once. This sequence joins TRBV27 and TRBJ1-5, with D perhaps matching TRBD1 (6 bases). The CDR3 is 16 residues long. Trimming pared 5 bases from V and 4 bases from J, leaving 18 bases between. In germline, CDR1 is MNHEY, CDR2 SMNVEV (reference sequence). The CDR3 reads CASSKITGTQNQPQHF. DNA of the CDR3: TGTGCCAGCAGTAAAATAACCGGGACACAGAATCAGCCCCAGCATTTT.

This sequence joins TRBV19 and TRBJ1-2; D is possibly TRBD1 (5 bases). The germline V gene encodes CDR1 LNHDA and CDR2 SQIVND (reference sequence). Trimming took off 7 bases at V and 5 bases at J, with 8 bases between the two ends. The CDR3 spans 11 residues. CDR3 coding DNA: TGTGCCAGTATGAAGGGGTATGGCTACACCTTC. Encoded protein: CASMKGYGYTF.

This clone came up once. CDR3 amino acids: CASSGLAGSQETQYF. CDR3 sequence (DNA): TGTGCCAGCAGTGGACTAGCGGGGTCCCAAGAGACCCAGTACTTC. J is TRBJ2-5 and V is TRBV25-1, with 11 bases fitting TRBD2. The germline V gene encodes CDR1 MGHDK and CDR2 SYGVNS. V lost 4 bases, J lost 1 base, and 2 bases stayed unmatched. The CDR3 loop spans 15 amino acids.

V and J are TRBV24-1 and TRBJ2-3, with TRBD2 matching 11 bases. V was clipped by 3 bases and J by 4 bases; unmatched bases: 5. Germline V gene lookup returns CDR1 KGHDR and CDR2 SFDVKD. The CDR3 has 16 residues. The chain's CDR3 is CATSDPWTSGPDTQYF. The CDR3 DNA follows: TGTGCCACCAGTGATCCGTGGACTAGCGGGCCAGATACGCAGTATTTT.

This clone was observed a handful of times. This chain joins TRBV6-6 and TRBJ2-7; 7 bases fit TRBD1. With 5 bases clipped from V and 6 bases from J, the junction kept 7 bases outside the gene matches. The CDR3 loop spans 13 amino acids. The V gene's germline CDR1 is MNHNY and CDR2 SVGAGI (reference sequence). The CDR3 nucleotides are TGTGCCAGCAGTCCGCCGACAGGGTTCGAGCAGTACTTC. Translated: CASSPPTGFEQYF.

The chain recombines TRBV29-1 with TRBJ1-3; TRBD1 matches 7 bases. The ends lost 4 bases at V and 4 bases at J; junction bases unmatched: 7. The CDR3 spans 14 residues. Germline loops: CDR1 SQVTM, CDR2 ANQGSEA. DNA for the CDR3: TGCAGCGTTGTGACAGGGAATATCGGAAACACCATATATTTT. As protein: CSVVTGNIGNTIYF.

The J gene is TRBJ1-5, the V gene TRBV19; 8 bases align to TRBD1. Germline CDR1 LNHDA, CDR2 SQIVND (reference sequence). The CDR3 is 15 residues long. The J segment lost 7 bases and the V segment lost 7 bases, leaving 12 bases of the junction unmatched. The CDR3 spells CASTSVGTGWQPQHF. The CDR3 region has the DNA TGTGCCAGTACCTCAGTAGGGACAGGCTGGCAGCCCCAGCATTTT.

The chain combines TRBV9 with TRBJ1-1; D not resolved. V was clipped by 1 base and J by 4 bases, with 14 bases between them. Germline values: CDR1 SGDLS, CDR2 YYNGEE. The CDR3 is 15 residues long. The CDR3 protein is CASSVKSGVGTEAFF. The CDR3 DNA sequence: TGTGCCAGCAGCGTAAAGTCCGGGGTGGGCACTGAAGCTTTCTTT.

CDR3 sequence reads: CASSLEFQGSYTF. CDR3 nucleotides: TGTGCCAGCAGCTTAGAATTTCAGGGGAGTTACACCTTC. This rearrangement joins TRBV7-3 to TRBJ1-2; the D gene is possibly TRBD1 (6 bases). The CDR3 runs to 13 residues. V shed 2 bases and J shed 11 bases, with 15 bases lying between them. The V gene's germline CDR1 is SGHTA and CDR2 FQGTGA.

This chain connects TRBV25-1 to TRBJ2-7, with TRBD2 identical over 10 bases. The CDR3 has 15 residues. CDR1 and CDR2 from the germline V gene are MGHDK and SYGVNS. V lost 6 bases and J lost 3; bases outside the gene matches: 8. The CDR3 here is CASSRASGSIYEQYF. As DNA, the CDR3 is TGTGCCAGCAGCCGGGCTAGCGGGAGTATCTACGAGCAGTACTTC.

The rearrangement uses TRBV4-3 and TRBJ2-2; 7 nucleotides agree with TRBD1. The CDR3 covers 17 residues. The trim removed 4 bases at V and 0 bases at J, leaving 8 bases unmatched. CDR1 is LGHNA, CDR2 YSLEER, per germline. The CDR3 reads CASSPRQGVSNTGELFF. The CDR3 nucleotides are TGCGCCAGCAGCCCTCGACAGGGTGTTTCGAACACCGGGGAGCTGTTTTTT.

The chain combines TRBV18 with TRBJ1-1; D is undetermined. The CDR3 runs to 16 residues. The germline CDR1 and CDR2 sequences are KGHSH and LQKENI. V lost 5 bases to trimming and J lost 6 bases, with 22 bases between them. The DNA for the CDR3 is TGTGCCAGCTCAACTTCCACTTCGGGTCGCTTCGCTGAAGCTTTCTTT. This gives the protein CASSTSTSGRFAEAFF.

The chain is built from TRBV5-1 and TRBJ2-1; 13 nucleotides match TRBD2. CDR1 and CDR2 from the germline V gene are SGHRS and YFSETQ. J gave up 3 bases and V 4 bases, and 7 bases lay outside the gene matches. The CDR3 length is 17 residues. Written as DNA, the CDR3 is TGCGCCAGCAGCCAGGGACTAGCGGGGCCCCTCTACAATGAGCAGTTCTTC. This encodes CASSQGLAGPLYNEQFF.

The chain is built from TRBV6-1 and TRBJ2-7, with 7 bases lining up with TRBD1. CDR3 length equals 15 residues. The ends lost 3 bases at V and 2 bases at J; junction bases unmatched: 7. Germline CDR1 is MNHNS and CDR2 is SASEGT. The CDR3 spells CASSEASGGPYEQYF. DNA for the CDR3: TGTGCCAGCAGTGAGGCGTCAGGGGGTCCCTACGAGCAGTACTTC.

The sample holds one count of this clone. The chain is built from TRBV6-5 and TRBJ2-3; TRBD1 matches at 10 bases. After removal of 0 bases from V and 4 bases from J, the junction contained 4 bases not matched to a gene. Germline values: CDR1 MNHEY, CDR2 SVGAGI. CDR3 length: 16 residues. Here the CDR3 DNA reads TGTGCCAGCAGTTACTCGACCGGGACAGGGGCAGATACGCAGTATTTT. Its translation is CASSYSTGTGADTQYF.

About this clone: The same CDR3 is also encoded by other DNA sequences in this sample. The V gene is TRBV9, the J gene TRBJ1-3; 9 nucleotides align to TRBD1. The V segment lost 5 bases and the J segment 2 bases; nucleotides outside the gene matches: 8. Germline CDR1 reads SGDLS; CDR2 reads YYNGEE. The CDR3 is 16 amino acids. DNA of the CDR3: TGTGCCAGCAGTGCGACCTGGGACAGGGCTGGAAACACCATATATTTT. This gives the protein CASSATWDRAGNTIYF.

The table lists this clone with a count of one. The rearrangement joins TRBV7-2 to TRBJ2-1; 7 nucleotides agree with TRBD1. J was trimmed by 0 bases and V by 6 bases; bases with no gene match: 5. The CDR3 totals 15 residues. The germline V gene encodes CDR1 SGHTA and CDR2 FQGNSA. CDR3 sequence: CASRPDRSSYNEQFF. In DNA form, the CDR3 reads TGTGCCAGCAGACCGGACAGGAGCTCCTACAATGAGCAGTTCTTC.

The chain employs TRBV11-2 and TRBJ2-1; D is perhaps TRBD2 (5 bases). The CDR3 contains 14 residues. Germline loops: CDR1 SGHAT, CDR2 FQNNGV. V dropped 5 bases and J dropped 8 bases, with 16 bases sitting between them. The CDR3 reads CASSHWTSGDEQFF. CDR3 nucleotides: TGTGCCAGCAGCCACTGGACCTCCGGGGATGAGCAGTTCTTC.

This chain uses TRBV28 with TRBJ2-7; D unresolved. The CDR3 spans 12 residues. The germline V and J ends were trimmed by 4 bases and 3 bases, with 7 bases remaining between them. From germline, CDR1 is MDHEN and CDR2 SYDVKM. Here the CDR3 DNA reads TGTGCCAGCAGTTCATCAATCTACGAGCAGTACTTC. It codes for CASSSSIYEQYF.

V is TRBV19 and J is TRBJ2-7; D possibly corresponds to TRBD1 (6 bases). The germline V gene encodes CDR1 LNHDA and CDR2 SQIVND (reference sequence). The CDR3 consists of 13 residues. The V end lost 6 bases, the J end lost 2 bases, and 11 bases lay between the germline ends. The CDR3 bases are TGTGCCAGTAGCTCCAGGGGAACCTACGAGCAGTACTTC. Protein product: CASSSRGTYEQYF.

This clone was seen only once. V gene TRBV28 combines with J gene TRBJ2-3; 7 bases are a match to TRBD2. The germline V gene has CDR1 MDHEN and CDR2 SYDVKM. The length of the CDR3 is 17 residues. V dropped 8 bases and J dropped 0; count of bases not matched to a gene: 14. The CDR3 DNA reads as TGTGCCAGCTCCCCCCTCGGGGCGGGAGTTAGCACAGATACGCAGTATTTT. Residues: CASSPLGAGVSTDTQYF.

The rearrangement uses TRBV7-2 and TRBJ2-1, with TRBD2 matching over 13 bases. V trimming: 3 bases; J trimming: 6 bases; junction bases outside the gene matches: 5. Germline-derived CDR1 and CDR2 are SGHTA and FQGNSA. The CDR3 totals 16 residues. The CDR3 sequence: CASSFFWTSGSNEQFF. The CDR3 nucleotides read TGTGCCAGCAGCTTCTTTTGGACTAGCGGGAGCAATGAGCAGTTCTTC.

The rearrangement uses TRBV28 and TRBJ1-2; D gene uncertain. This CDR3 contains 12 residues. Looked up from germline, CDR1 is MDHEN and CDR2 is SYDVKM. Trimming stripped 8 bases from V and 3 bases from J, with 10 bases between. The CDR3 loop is CASFGEDYGYTF. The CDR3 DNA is TGTGCCAGCTTCGGAGAAGACTATGGCTACACCTTC.